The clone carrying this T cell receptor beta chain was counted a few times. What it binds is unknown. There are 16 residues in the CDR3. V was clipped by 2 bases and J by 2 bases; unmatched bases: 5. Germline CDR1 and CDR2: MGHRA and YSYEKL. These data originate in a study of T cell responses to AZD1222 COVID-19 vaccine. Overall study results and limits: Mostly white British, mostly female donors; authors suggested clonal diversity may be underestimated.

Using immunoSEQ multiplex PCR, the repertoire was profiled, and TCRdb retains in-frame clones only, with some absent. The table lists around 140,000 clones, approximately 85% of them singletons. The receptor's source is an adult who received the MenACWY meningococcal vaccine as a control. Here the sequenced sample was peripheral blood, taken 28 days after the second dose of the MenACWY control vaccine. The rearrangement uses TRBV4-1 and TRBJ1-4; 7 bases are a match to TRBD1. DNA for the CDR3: TGCGCCAGCAGCCAACCGCCGGGACAGACTAATGAAAAACTGTTTTTT. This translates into CASSQPPGQTNEKLFF.